This T cell receptor (beta chain) is drawn from a study of T cells in Graves' hyperthyroidism and ophthalmopathy. Amplified regions were TCR beta CDR3 sequences from RNA transcripts. When the TCR CDR3 underwent first-round RT-PCR, the HTBI primer set was used. TCRdb itself ran the multiplex PCR reads through MiXCR, one entry per CDR3 protein. This sample carries around 210,000 distinct CDR3 sequences, around a sixth of them seen once, and the ten largest clones take roughly 55%. The CDR3 runs to 12 residues. Trimming removed 6 bases at V and 5 bases at J, with 11 bases between. Looked up from germline, CDR1 is SGHNT and CDR2 is YENEEA. This clonotype came up many times.

This chain uses TRBV11-3 with TRBJ2-7; D perhaps matches TRBD2 (5 bases). The specimen was blood. The origin of this receptor is a woman between 45 and 60 years old with Graves' hyperthyroidism. The CDR3 coding sequence is TGTGCCAGCAGTTTCCTCGGGGACGAGCAGTACTTC. Its protein product is CASSFLGDEQYF.